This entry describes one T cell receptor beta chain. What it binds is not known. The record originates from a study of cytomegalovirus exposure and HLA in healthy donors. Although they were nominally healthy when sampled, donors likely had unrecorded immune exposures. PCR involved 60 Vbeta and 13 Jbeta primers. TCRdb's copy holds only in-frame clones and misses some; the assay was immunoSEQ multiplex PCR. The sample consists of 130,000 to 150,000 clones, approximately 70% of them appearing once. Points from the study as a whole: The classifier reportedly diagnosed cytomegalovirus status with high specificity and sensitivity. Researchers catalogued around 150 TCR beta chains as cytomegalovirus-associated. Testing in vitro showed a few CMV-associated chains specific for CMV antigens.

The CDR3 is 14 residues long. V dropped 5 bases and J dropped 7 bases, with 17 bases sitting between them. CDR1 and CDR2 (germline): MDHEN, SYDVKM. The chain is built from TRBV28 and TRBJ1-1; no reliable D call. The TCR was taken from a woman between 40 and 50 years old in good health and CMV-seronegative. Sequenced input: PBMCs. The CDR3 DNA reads TGTGCCAGCAGTCCCCGCCGGTCTTCCCTTGAAGCTTTCTTT. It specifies CASSPRRSSLEAFF.